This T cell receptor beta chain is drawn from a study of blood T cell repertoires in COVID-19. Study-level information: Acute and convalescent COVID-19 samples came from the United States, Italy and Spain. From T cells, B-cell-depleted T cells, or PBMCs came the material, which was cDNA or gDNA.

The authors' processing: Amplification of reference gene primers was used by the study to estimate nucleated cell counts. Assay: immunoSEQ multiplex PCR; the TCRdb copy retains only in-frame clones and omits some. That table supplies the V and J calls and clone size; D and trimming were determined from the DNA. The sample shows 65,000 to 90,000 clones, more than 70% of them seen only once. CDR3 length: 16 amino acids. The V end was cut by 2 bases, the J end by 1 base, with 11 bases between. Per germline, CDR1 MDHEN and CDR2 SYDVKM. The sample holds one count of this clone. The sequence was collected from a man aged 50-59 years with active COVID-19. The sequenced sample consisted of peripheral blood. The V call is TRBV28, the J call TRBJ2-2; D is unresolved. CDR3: CASSLGPGRNTGELFF. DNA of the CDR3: TGTGCCAGCAGTTTAGGTCCGGGTAGGAACACCGGGGAGCTGTTTTTT.